Presented here are 30 T cell receptor beta chains from one specimen sequenced in a study of Graves' ophthalmopathy and Graves' hyperthyroidism. The authors amplified TCR beta CDR3 regions, and they did so from RNA transcripts for repertoire sequencing. After a first-round RT-PCR with HTBI primers, a second-round multiplex PCR was run. TCRdb called the multiplex PCR reads again in MiXCR, with one record for every CDR3 protein. The data show almost 750,000 distinct CDR3 sequences, around 40% seen once. The specimen sequenced was peripheral blood. The source of these receptors is an adult man with Graves' ophthalmopathy.

Comments on this clonotype: One end of the junction does not line up with germline, which may come from a read error. The genes are TRBV10-2 and TRBJ1-5; D might be TRBD1 (6 bases). The V gene's germline CDR1 is WSHSY and CDR2 SAAADI. CDR3 length: 15 amino acids. The CDR3 nucleotides are TGTGCCAGCAGTCGCGGCGGGGGGGCGGCTCAGCCCCAGCATTTT. This sequence encodes CASSRGGGAAQPQHF.

The chain carries TRBV29-1 and TRBJ2-7, with D maybe TRBD2 (7 bases). Germline V lookup: CDR1 SQVTM, CDR2 ANQGSEA. This CDR3 contains 12 residues. Between the trimmed V and J ends, which lost 3 bases and 7 bases, there was a span of 13 bases. The CDR3 spells CSVEKGGREQYF. The CDR3 DNA reads as TGCAGCGTTGAGAAGGGGGGGCGGGAGCAGTACTTC.

CDR3 nucleotides: TGTGCCAGCAGCAAAGGGATAGGGGGTTACCAAGAGACCCAGTACTTC. Translated, it gives CASSKGIGGYQETQYF. The chain carries TRBV7-9 and TRBJ2-5; possibly TRBD1 for D (6 bases). CDR1 is SEHNR and CDR2 is FQNEAQ in the germline V gene (reference sequence). V was cut by 5 bases and J by 0 bases, with 16 bases left in between. The CDR3 has 16 residues.

This clonotype appeared many times. The chain couples TRBV12-3 or TRBV12-4 to TRBJ1-2; maybe TRBD1 (5 bases). The V and J ends lost 7 bases and 13 bases respectively, with 19 bases between them. The CDR3 runs to 12 residues. This chain's CDR3 is CASTLGDSAATF. The CDR3 DNA is TGTGCCAGCACCCTAGGGGATTCAGCGGCCACCTTC.

Many counts were recorded for this clonotype. The J gene is TRBJ1-2, the V gene TRBV9, with TRBD1 matching 9 bases. CDR3 length: 14 residues. The germline V gene encodes CDR1 SGDLS and CDR2 YYNGEE. V lost 0 bases and J lost 7; bases outside the gene matches: 4. Written as DNA, the CDR3 is TGTGCCAGCAGCGTAGAAGGGGACAGGGTTGGCTACACCTTC. Protein sequence: CASSVEGDRVGYTF.

The chain uses TRBV12-5 and TRBJ2-5; 12 nucleotides line up with TRBD2. The CDR3 is 14 residues long. CDR1 is LGHNT, CDR2 FRNRAP, per germline. CDR3 protein: CASTTSGGSEAQYF. Written as DNA, the CDR3 is TGTGCCAGCACCACTAGCGGGGGGTCGGAGGCCCAGTACTTC.

The rearrangement links TRBV29-1 to TRBJ2-7; TRBD1 matches at 7 bases. Germline CDR1 reads SQVTM; CDR2 reads ANQGSEA. V lost 4 bases to trimming and J lost 2 bases; unmatched junction nucleotides: 11. This CDR3 has 15 amino acids. The CDR3 nucleotides read TGCAGCGTTGGCGGACAGGTTTTGGCCACCTACGAGCAGTACTTC. Residues: CSVGGQVLATYEQYF.

Points on this clonotype: A read error may explain this, as a much larger clone is one base away. CDR3 protein: CASSSANEKLLF. The CDR3 bases are TGTGCCAGCAGTTCCGCTAATGAAAAACTGCTTTTT. The gene calls are TRBV7-4 and TRBJ1-4; D gene uncertain. This CDR3 has 12 residues. CDR1 and CDR2 (germline): SGHVT, SQSDAQ. Looking up the rest from reference TRBV7-4 and TRBJ1-4 gives the full variable domain: GAGVSQSPRYKVAKRGRDVALRCDSISGHVTLYWYRQTLGQGSEVLTYSQSDAQRDKSGRPSGRFSAERPERSVSTLKIQRTEQGDSAVYLCASSSANEKLLFGSGTQLSVL.

The chain employs TRBV7-9 and TRBJ1-4, with D possibly being TRBD1 (5 bases). Germline CDR1 is SEHNR and CDR2 is FQNEAQ (reference sequence). The CDR3 runs 15 residues. V lost 5 bases and J lost 7, with 17 bases in between. The CDR3 here is CASSPRTGEVEKLFF. CDR3 nucleotides: TGTGCCAGCAGCCCCCGGACGGGGGAAGTTGAAAAACTGTTTTTT.

This clonotype was picked up many times. CDR3 sequence (DNA): TGTGCCACCTCACCGGCCACCCAGCTTGGCTACGAGCAGTACTTC. This gives the protein CATSPATQLGYEQYF. The rearrangement uses TRBV7-2 and TRBJ2-7; no definite D call. V was shortened by 10 bases and J by 3 bases, with 22 bases between the two germline ends. The CDR3 sequence is 15 residues long. CDR1 is SGHTA and CDR2 is FQGNSA in the germline V gene.

This clonotype was seen at least ten times. This chain uses TRBV24-1 with TRBJ2-2; no reliable D call. The germline V and J ends were trimmed by 4 bases and 6 bases, with 17 bases remaining between them. The CDR3 is made up of 16 amino acids. Germline CDR1 is KGHDR and CDR2 is SFDVKD. The CDR3 DNA is TGTGCCACCAGTGACACCCGGGTAGCCTTGCCCGGGGAGCTGTTTTTT. Translated, it gives CATSDTRVALPGELFF.

The gene calls are TRBV25-1 and TRBJ2-7; 11 bases are a match to TRBD2. Trimming at V came to 4 bases and at J to 4 bases, leaving 6 bases not matched to a gene. CDR3 length: 15 residues. The germline V gene has CDR1 MGHDK and CDR2 SYGVNS. The CDR3 protein is CASSGLAGKGYEQYF. In nucleotides, the CDR3 is TGTGCCAGCAGTGGACTAGCGGGAAAAGGATACGAGCAGTACTTC.

This clonotype was observed many times. The chain is built from TRBV20-1 and TRBJ2-7; D not resolved. This CDR3 comprises 13 residues. Germline CDR1 DFQATT, CDR2 SNEGSKA (reference sequence). V gave up 6 bases and J gave up 2 bases, with 14 bases separating them. CDR3 loop: CSATTGSTYEQYF. The CDR3 nucleotides read TGCAGTGCAACGACTGGCTCGACCTACGAGCAGTACTTC.

A few counts support this clonotype. The gene calls are TRBV2 and TRBJ2-2, with 11 bases that match TRBD2. Per the germline V gene, CDR1 is SNHLY and CDR2 is FYNNEI. The ends lost 7 bases at V and 4 bases at J; junction bases unmatched: 5. CDR3 length: 15 residues. The CDR3 loop is CASTLAGGRTGELFF. CDR3 coding DNA: TGTGCCAGCACCCTAGCGGGGGGTCGCACCGGGGAGCTGTTTTTT.

Worth noting for this clonotype: One end of the junction is discordant with germline, which a read error may explain. CDR3 nucleotides: TGCGCCAGCAGCTTGGCAGGGGCGCGGACTGAAACTTTCTTT. Encoded protein: CASSLAGARTETFF. The chain recombines TRBV7-2 with TRBJ1-1; TRBD1 might be the D (6 bases). CDR1 is SGHTA, CDR2 FQGNSA, per germline. The CDR3 has 14 residues.

The chain couples TRBV7-2 to TRBJ1-6; 8 positions agree with TRBD1. Germline CDR1 and CDR2: SGHTA and FQGNSA. CDR3 length equals 15 residues. With V trimmed by 5 bases and J by 7 bases, 7 bases remained unmatched. The chain's CDR3 is CASSLRTGWNSPLHF. CDR3 nucleotide sequence: TGTGCCAGCAGCCTCCGGACAGGGTGGAATTCACCCCTCCACTTT.

The rearrangement links TRBV6-5 to TRBJ2-7, with D hard to call. Trimming took 8 bases from V and 3 from J, leaving 14 bases between them. The CDR3 extends over 13 amino acids. Germline V CDR1 and CDR2: MNHEY, SVGAGI. In DNA, the CDR3 is TGTGCCAGCGCAGAGACCTCTGACTACGAGCAGTACTTC. Residues: CASAETSDYEQYF.

In this sample, this clonotype turned up many times. The chain links TRBV29-1 to TRBJ2-6; 7 bases agree with TRBD1. V dropped 4 bases and J dropped 0; count of bases not matched to a gene: 3. This CDR3 spans 15 amino acids. Germline CDR1 reads SQVTM; CDR2 reads ANQGSEA. The CDR3 coding sequence is TGCAGCGTTGGGACAGGCAGCTCTGGGGCCAACGTCCTGACTTTC. This codes for CSVGTGSSGANVLTF.

CDR3 nucleotide sequence: TGTGCCACCAGTGACCCAGGGACAGGGGGCAGGGAGCCCCAGCATTTT. It is translated as CATSDPGTGGREPQHF. The rearrangement links TRBV24-1 to TRBJ1-5, with 12 bases lining up with TRBD1. The CDR3 is 16 residues long. Germline assignment: CDR1 KGHDR and CDR2 SFDVKD. Losses at the gene ends were 4 bases for V and 8 bases for J; bases not matched to a gene: 8.

This rearrangement joins TRBV4-3 to TRBJ1-4; 7 bases are shared with TRBD1. The CDR3 runs 13 residues. The V and J ends lost 4 bases and 7 bases, in that order; junction bases with no gene match: 3. CDR1 is LGHNA and CDR2 is YSLEER in the germline V gene. The CDR3 nucleotides are TGCGCCAGCAGCCCAGACAGGGCTGAAAAACTGTTTTTT. Translated: CASSPDRAEKLFF.

Only a few counts were recorded for this clonotype. This rearrangement joins TRBV7-9 to TRBJ1-5, with TRBD1 matching 8 bases. The germline V gene encodes CDR1 SEHNR and CDR2 FQNEAQ (reference sequence). The J segment lost 3 bases and the V segment lost 8 bases, leaving 15 bases of the junction unmatched. CDR3 length equals 17 residues. The CDR3 loop is CASSPGQGGLVNQPQHF. CDR3 nucleotides: TGTGCCAGCTCACCCGGACAGGGAGGATTAGTCAATCAGCCCCAGCATTTT.

The gene calls are TRBV20-1 and TRBJ2-7, with 11 bases lining up with TRBD2. This CDR3 region has 15 residues. Losses at the gene ends were 0 bases for V and 6 bases for J; bases not matched to a gene: 7. The germline gives CDR1 DFQATT, CDR2 SNEGSKA (reference sequence). CDR3 region: CSARDLTSGAIEQYF. The CDR3 coding sequence is TGCAGTGCTAGAGATCTGACTAGCGGGGCAATCGAGCAGTACTTC.

This clonotype was detected ten times or more. V gene TRBV29-1 combines with J gene TRBJ2-5, with D perhaps TRBD1 (8 bases). The CDR3 runs to 12 residues. Trimming took off 6 bases at V and 9 bases at J, with 17 bases between the two ends. Germline CDR1 reads SQVTM; CDR2 reads ANQGSEA. DNA of the CDR3: TGCAGCGTCGGACAGGGCCGGGAGGCCCAGTACTTC. Translated: CSVGQGREAQYF.

The chain employs TRBV6-6 and TRBJ1-5, with D possibly TRBD1 on 6 matching bases. Trimming shortened V by 5 bases and J by 5 bases, and 16 bases separated the two germline ends. The germline V gene encodes CDR1 MNHNY and CDR2 SVGAGI (reference sequence). The CDR3 spans 15 residues. CDR3 DNA sequence: TGTGCCAGCAGTCAGATTTTGCACAGGGATCAGCCCCAGCATTTT. This encodes CASSQILHRDQPQHF.

About this clonotype itself: The junction departs from the called germline gene at one end, perhaps through a read error. The genes are TRBV10-2 and TRBJ1-5, with D possibly being TRBD1 (6 bases). The V gene's germline CDR1 is WSHSY and CDR2 SAAADI. The CDR3 extends over 16 amino acids. In DNA form, the CDR3 reads TGTGCCAGCAGTTACTCGCTAGCGAGGGGGAAACAGCCCCAGCATTTT. Amino acids: CASSYSLARGKQPQHF.

This chain connects TRBV14 to TRBJ1-2; weak D call: TRBD1 (6 bases). Germline V gene lookup returns CDR1 SGHDN and CDR2 FVKESK. The CDR3 runs to 15 residues. V dropped 1 base and J dropped 4 bases, with 13 bases sitting between them. CDR3 loop: CASSQAGTRTYGYTF. CDR3 nucleotides: TGTGCCAGCAGCCAAGCCGGGACACGGACCTATGGCTACACCTTC.

As to this clonotype: This may be a read error, as it is one base from a much larger clone. The chain has TRBV20-1 and TRBJ1-6, with a weak D call TRBD1 (5 bases). The germline V gene has CDR1 DFQATT and CDR2 SNEGSKA (reference sequence). The CDR3 has 15 residues. V shed 5 bases and J shed 7 bases, with 18 bases lying between them. The CDR3, as DNA: TGCAGTGCTGGAGCGAGACGGCGGGGGAATTCACCCCTCCACTTT. This gives the protein CSAGARRRGNSPLHF.

This clonotype was seen only a few times. The gene calls are TRBV20-1 and TRBJ2-7; the match to TRBD2 covers 13 bases. V trimming: 5 bases; J trimming: 7 bases; junction bases outside the gene matches: 8. The germline CDR1 and CDR2 sequences are DFQATT and SNEGSKA (reference sequence). The CDR3 has 14 residues. As DNA, the CDR3 is TGCAGTGCTCTCGGACTAGCGGGAGTAGGTGAGCAGTACTTC. It codes for CSALGLAGVGEQYF.

The chain carries TRBV7-2 and TRBJ2-7; maybe TRBD1 (6 bases). The ends were cut back, 1 base at V and 0 bases at J, with 16 bases in the middle. The CDR3 spans 17 residues. Germline values: CDR1 SGHTA, CDR2 FQGNSA. This CDR3 reads CASSLGWGPGHSYEQYF. The CDR3 DNA follows: TGTGCCAGCAGCTTAGGGTGGGGGCCAGGGCACTCCTACGAGCAGTACTTC.

This clonotype has ten or more counts. The chain recombines TRBV19 with TRBJ1-2, with 8 nucleotides matching TRBD1. Germline V gene lookup returns CDR1 LNHDA and CDR2 SQIVND (reference sequence). The CDR3 contains 13 residues. V shed 6 bases, J shed 4 bases, and the junction held 4 bases outside the gene matches. The chain's CDR3 is CASSRQGFYGYTF. The DNA of the CDR3 is TGTGCCAGTAGCCGACAGGGGTTCTATGGCTACACCTTC.